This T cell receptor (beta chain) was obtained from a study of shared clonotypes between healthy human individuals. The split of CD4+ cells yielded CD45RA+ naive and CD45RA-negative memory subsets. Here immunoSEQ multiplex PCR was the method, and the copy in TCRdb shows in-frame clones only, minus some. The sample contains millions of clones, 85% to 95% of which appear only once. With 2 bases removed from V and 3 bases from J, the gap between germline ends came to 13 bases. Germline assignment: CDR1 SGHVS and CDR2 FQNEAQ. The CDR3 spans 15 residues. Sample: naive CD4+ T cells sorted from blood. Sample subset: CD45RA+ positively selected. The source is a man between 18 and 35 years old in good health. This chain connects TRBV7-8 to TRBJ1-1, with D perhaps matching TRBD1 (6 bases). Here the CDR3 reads CASSLYGHRDTEAFF. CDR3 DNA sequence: TGTGCCAGCAGCTTATATGGCCACAGGGACACTGAAGCTTTCTTT.